This TCR beta chain came from a study of vaccination and CD4 T cells after COVID-19. Study at large: Samples were taken after vaccination, a median of roughly 70 days after dose two, with a range of 14 to 241. Stimulation of cells relied on overlapping spike peptides derived from SARS-CoV-2, HCoV-NL63, HCoV-OC43 and HCoV-229E. Either a CEFX pool, an HIV-1 Nef pool, or no peptide was added to control cultures. Points from the study as a whole: Detection of a median roughly 83% of reactive clones in convalescent patients was confined to the period after vaccination.

The V end was cut by 3 bases, the J end by 2 bases, with 12 bases between. Germline CDR1 and CDR2: DFQATT and SNEGSKA (reference sequence). This CDR3 contains 14 residues. With respect to this clonotype: Its antigen is not known.

Once obtained from cultured CD4+ T cells, the DNA was sequenced using the Oncomine TCR Beta short-read assay. MiXCR, applied by TCRdb to the PCR reads, yields one record per CDR3 protein. The sample carries about 14,000 distinct CDR3 sequences, around half recorded once. The treatment denotes: roughly 11-day PBMC culture with coronavirus spike peptide pools or control peptides (ViraFEST assay). The origin of this receptor is a human donor who had recovered from COVID-19. The input for sequencing was CD4+ T cells from blood, cultured in vitro, taken before SARS-CoV-2 vaccination. The rearrangement uses TRBV20-1 and TRBJ2-3; a possible D gene is TRBD1 (5 bases). The CDR3 sequence: CSASAQEDTDTQYF. The CDR3, as DNA: TGCAGTGCTAGTGCACAGGAAGACACAGATACGCAGTATTTT.